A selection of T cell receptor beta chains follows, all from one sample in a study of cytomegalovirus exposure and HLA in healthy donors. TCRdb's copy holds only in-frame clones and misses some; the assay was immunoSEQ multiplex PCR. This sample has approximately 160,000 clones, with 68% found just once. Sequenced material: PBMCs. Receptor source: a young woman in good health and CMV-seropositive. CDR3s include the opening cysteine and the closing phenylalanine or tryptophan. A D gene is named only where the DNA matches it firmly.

CDR3 protein: CAWQAHGYTF; V gene: TRBV30; J gene: TRBJ1-2; D gene: .
CDR3 protein: CASSLVRDRGFGELFF; V gene: TRBV11-2; J gene: TRBJ2-2; D gene: TRBD1
CDR3 protein: CASTEGFYGYTF; V gene: TRBV28; J gene: TRBJ1-2; D gene: .
CDR3 protein: CASSQIFEAVEQFF; V gene: TRBV4-1; J gene: TRBJ2-1; D gene: .
CDR3 protein: CASSLVGQEGRIDSPLHF; V gene: TRBV7-2; J gene: TRBJ1-6; D gene: TRBD1
CDR3 protein: CAISLTGTYGYTF; V gene: TRBV10-3; J gene: TRBJ1-2; D gene: TRBD1
CDR3 protein: CASSLAATGRAKNIQYF; V gene: TRBV7-8; J gene: TRBJ2-4; D gene: TRBD1
CDR3 protein: CASSLGALVGGNQPQHF; V gene: TRBV5-1; J gene: TRBJ1-5; D gene: .
CDR3 protein: CASSDSQLAEEQYF; V gene: TRBV6-1; J gene: TRBJ2-7; D gene: TRBD2
CDR3 protein: CASSPDDRVRGYTF; V gene: TRBV6-5; J gene: TRBJ1-2; D gene: TRBD1
CDR3 protein: CASGIIAGNTIYF; V gene: TRBV12-5; J gene: TRBJ1-3; D gene: .
CDR3 protein: CASRASGTQETQYF; V gene: TRBV5-1; J gene: TRBJ2-5; D gene: TRBD2
CDR3 protein: CASSLTASGLKMDTQYF; V gene: TRBV11-2; J gene: TRBJ2-3; D gene: TRBD2
CDR3 protein: CASTPWGESDNEQFF; V gene: TRBV9; J gene: TRBJ2-1; D gene: .
CDR3 protein: CASSLHPGSDTQYF; V gene: TRBV11-2; J gene: TRBJ2-3; D gene: .
CDR3 protein: CASKLQGAGETQYF; V gene: TRBV6-5; J gene: TRBJ2-5; D gene: TRBD1
CDR3 protein: CSGTSGSYNEQFF; V gene: TRBV29-1; J gene: TRBJ2-1; D gene: TRBD2
CDR3 protein: CATWGDPNTEAFF; V gene: TRBV15; J gene: TRBJ1-1; D gene: .
CDR3 protein: CASSLLAGVASYEQYF; V gene: TRBV7-8; J gene: TRBJ2-7; D gene: TRBD2
CDR3 protein: CASSPSIPPIEKLFF; V gene: TRBV18; J gene: TRBJ1-4; D gene: .
CDR3 protein: CASKTGTLNSPLHF; V gene: TRBV6-5; J gene: TRBJ1-6; D gene: .
CDR3 protein: CASSLAVAGVEQFF; V gene: TRBV7-2; J gene: TRBJ2-1; D gene: TRBD2
CDR3 protein: CASSLNTGQETQYF; V gene: TRBV7-3; J gene: TRBJ2-5; D gene: .
CDR3 protein: CASIWDRVNQPQHF; V gene: TRBV28; J gene: TRBJ1-5; D gene: TRBD1
CDR3 protein: CASRGGPSNYGYTF; V gene: TRBV19; J gene: TRBJ1-2; D gene: TRBD1
CDR3 protein: CASSESRGGGYGYTF; V gene: TRBV25-1; J gene: TRBJ1-2; D gene: .
CDR3 protein: CASILGGGGRLQPQHF; V gene: TRBV28; J gene: TRBJ1-5; D gene: .
CDR3 protein: CASSPNRQGSGNTIYF; V gene: TRBV18; J gene: TRBJ1-3; D gene: TRBD1
CDR3 protein: CASSEGLNTEAFF; V gene: TRBV7-9; J gene: TRBJ1-1; D gene: .
CDR3 protein: CASSYSNREETQYF; V gene: TRBV6-6; J gene: TRBJ2-5; D gene: .
CDR3 protein: CASTWGDQPQHF; V gene: TRBV28; J gene: TRBJ1-5; D gene: .
CDR3 protein: CASSVTGVAKNIQYF; V gene: TRBV5-1; J gene: TRBJ2-4; D gene: TRBD1
CDR3 protein: CASLKGATNEKLFF; V gene: TRBV9; J gene: TRBJ1-4; D gene: .
CDR3 protein: CSVRLPGGSYTEAFF; V gene: TRBV29-1; J gene: TRBJ1-1; D gene: TRBD1
CDR3 protein: CASSQQVFRNIQYF; V gene: TRBV7-8; J gene: TRBJ2-4; D gene: .
CDR3 protein: CAWSPRDRGLMGQCF; V gene: TRBV30; J gene: TRBJ2-7; D gene: TRBD1
CDR3 protein: CASSLGQGQETQYF; V gene: TRBV27; J gene: TRBJ2-5; D gene: TRBD1
CDR3 protein: CASSHTGIHQPQHF; V gene: TRBV5-6; J gene: TRBJ1-5; D gene: .
CDR3 protein: CASSLVVAPGPGELFF; V gene: TRBV7-7; J gene: TRBJ2-2; D gene: .
CDR3 protein: CAISDSAGGYNEQFF; V gene: TRBV10-3; J gene: TRBJ2-1; D gene: TRBD2
CDR3 protein: CACQTSPGELFF; V gene: TRBV30; J gene: TRBJ2-2; D gene: .
CDR3 protein: CASRREGRKTQYF; V gene: TRBV6-4; J gene: TRBJ2-5; D gene: TRBD2
CDR3 protein: CASSLPHREQYF; V gene: TRBV5-1; J gene: TRBJ2-7; D gene: .
CDR3 protein: CASSLLARGGSDTQYF; V gene: TRBV2; J gene: TRBJ2-3; D gene: TRBD2
CDR3 protein: CASSSYRDYGYTF; V gene: TRBV6-6; J gene: TRBJ1-2; D gene: .
CDR3 protein: CASSQVTGQGGSNYGYTF; V gene: TRBV4-2; J gene: TRBJ1-2; D gene: TRBD1
CDR3 protein: CASSSVWPQHF; V gene: TRBV28; J gene: TRBJ1-5; D gene: .
CDR3 protein: CASNRGTYQETQYF; V gene: TRBV2; J gene: TRBJ2-5; D gene: TRBD1
CDR3 protein: CASSLVGLNQPQHF; V gene: TRBV27; J gene: TRBJ1-5; D gene: .
CDR3 protein: CASSPTVSYEQYF; V gene: TRBV11-3; J gene: TRBJ2-7; D gene: .
CDR3 protein: CAISGLAPSANTGELFF; V gene: TRBV10-3; J gene: TRBJ2-2; D gene: TRBD2
CDR3 protein: CASSFSGSYEQYF; V gene: TRBV7-2; J gene: TRBJ2-7; D gene: .
CDR3 protein: CASSWSGLAGYNEQFF; V gene: TRBV27; J gene: TRBJ2-1; D gene: TRBD2
CDR3 protein: CASDRAGEAYEQYF; V gene: TRBV7-3; J gene: TRBJ2-7; D gene: TRBD2
CDR3 protein: CASGLTGLYEQYF; V gene: TRBV28; J gene: .; D gene: .
CDR3 protein: CASNREGKDTEAFF; V gene: TRBV2; J gene: TRBJ1-1; D gene: .
CDR3 protein: CSVRAGGQNTIYF; V gene: TRBV29-1; J gene: TRBJ1-3; D gene: TRBD1
CDR3 protein: CASSESTASRQETQYF; V gene: TRBV10-1; J gene: TRBJ2-5; D gene: .
CDR3 protein: CASRMTGEIQPQHF; V gene: TRBV6-1; J gene: TRBJ1-5; D gene: TRBD1
CDR3 protein: CASSPFSGAEPQHF; V gene: TRBV5-1; J gene: TRBJ1-5; D gene: .